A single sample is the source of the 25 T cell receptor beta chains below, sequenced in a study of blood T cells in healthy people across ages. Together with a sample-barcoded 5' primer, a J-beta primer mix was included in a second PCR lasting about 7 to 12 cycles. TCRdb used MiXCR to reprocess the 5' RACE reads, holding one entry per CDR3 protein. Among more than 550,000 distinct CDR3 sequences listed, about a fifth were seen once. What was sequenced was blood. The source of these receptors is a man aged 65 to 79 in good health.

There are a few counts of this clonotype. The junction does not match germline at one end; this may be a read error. The CDR3, as DNA: TGTGCCAGCAGCGTCCGGGGGGACAGAATGAATTTT. Translation: CASSVRGDRMNF. V gene TRBV7-9 combines with J gene TRBJ2-3; D is tentatively TRBD1 or TRBD2 (7 bases each). There are 12 residues in the CDR3. Germline loops: CDR1 SEHNR, CDR2 FQNEAQ (reference sequence).

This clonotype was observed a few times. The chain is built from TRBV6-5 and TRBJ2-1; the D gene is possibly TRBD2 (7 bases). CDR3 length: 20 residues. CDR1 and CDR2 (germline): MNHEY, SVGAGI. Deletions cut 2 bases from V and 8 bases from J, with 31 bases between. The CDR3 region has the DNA TGTGCCAGCAGTTACACAGGCGCTGGGGGGGGGACAACGAAATGGTATGAGCAGTTCTTC. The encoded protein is CASSYTGAGGGTTKWYEQFF.

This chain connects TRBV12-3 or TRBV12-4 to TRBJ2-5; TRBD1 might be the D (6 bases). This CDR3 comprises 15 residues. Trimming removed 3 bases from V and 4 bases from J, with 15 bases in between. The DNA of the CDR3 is TGTGCCAGCAGTTTTGGGGGCTCCCAAAGAGAGACCCAGTACTTC. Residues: CASSFGGSQRETQYF.

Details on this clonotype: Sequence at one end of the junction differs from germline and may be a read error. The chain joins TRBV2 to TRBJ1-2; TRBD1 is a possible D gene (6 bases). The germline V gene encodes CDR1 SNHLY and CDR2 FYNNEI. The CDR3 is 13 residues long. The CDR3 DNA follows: TGTGCCAGCAGTGAGGGCAGGGGAGGAGGCTGCACCTTC. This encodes CASSEGRGGGCTF.

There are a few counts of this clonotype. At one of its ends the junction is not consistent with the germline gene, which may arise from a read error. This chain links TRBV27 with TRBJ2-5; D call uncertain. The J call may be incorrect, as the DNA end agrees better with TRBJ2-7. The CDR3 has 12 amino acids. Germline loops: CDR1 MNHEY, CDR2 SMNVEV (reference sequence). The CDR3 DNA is TGTACCAGCAGTTCCCCACTGGGCGAGCAGTACTTC. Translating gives CTSSSPLGEQYF.

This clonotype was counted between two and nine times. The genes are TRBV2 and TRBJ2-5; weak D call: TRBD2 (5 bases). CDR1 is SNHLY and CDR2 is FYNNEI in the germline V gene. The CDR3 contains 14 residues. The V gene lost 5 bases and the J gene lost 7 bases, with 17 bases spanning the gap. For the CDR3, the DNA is TGTGCCAGCAGTACTACAAATTTCGGAGGGACCCAGTACTTC. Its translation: CASSTTNFGGTQYF.

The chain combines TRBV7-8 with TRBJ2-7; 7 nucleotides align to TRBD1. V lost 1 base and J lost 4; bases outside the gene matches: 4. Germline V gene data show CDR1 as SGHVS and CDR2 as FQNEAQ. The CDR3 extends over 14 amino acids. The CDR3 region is CASSLEGALYEQYV. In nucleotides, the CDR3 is TGTGCCAGCAGCTTAGAGGGGGCGCTTTACGAGCAGTACGTC.

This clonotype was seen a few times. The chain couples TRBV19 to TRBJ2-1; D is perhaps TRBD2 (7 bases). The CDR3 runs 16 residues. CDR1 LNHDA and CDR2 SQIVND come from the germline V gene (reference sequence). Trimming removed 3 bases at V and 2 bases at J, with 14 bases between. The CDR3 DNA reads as TGTGCCAGTAGTATTGGGGGGGACATACCCTACAATGAGCAGTTCTTC. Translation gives CASSIGGDIPYNEQFF.

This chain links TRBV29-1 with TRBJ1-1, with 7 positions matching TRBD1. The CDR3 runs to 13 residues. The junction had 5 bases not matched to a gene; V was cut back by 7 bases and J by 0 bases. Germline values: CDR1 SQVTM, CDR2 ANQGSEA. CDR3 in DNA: TGCAGCGGCCAACAGGGGATGAACACTGAAGCTTTCTTT. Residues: CSGQQGMNTEAFF.

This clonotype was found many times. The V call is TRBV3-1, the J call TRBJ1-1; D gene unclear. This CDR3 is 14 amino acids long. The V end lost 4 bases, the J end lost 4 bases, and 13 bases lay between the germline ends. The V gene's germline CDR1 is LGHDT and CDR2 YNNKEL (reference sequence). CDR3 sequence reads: CASSLEGRGTEAFF. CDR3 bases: TGTGCCAGCAGCCTTGAGGGCAGAGGCACTGAAGCTTTCTTT.

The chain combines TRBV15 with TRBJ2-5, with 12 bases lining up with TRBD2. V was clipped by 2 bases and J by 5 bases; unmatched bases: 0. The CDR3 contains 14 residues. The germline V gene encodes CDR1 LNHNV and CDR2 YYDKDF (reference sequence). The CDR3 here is CATSRLAGGETQYF. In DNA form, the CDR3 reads TGTGCCACCAGCAGACTAGCGGGAGGGGAGACCCAGTACTTC.

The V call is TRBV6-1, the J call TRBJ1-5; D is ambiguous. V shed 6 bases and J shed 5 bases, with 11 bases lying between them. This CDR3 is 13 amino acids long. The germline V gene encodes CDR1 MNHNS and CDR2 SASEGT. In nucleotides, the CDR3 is TGTGCCAGCAGCATCGGATGGGATCAGCCCCAGCATTTT. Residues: CASSIGWDQPQHF.

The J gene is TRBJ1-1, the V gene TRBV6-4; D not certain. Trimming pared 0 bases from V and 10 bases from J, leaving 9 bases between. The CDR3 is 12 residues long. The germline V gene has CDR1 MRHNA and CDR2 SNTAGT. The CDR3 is CASSDSKEVAFF. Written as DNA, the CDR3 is TGTGCCAGCAGTGACTCCAAGGAGGTAGCTTTCTTT.

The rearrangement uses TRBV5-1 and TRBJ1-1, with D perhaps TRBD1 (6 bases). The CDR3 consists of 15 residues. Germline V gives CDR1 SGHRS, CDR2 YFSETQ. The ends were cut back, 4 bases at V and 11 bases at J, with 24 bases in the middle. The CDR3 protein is CASSPPQPQGHEAFF. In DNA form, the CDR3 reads TGCGCCAGCAGCCCCCCCCAACCACAGGGACATGAGGCTTTCTTT.

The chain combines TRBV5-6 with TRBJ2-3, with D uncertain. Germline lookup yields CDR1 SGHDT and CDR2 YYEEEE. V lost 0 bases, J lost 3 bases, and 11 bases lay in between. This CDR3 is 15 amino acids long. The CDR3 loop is CASSLEREVTDTQYF. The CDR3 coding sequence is TGTGCCAGCAGCTTGGAGCGAGAGGTGACAGATACGCAGTATTTT.

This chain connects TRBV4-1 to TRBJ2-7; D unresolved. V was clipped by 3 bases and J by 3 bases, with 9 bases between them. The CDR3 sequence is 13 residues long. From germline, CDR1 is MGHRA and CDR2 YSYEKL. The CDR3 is CASSQEKNYEQYF. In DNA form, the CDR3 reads TGCGCCAGCAGCCAGGAGAAGAACTACGAGCAGTACTTC.

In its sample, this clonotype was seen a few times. In DNA, the CDR3 is TGTGCCAGCAGCCCAAGCGGGAGTGGGGATACGCAGTATTTT. Translation: CASSPSGSGDTQYF. J is TRBJ2-3 and V is TRBV14; 8 bases align to TRBD2. CDR1 is SGHDN and CDR2 is FVKESK in the germline V gene. After removal of 4 bases from V and 6 bases from J, the junction contained 6 bases not matched to a gene. CDR3 length: 14 residues.

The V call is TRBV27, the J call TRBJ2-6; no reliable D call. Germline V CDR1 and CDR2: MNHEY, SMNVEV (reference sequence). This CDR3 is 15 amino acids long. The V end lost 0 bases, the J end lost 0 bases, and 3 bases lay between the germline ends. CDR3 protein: CASSLSFSGANVLTF. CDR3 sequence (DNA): TGTGCCAGCAGTTTATCATTCTCTGGGGCCAACGTCCTGACTTTC.

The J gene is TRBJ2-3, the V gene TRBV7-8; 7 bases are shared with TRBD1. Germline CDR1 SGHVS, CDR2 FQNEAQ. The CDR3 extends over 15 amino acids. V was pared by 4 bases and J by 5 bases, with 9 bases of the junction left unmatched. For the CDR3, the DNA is TGTGCCAGCAGCTCCGGACAGGCCTGGGGAGATACGCAGTATTTT. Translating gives CASSSGQAWGDTQYF.

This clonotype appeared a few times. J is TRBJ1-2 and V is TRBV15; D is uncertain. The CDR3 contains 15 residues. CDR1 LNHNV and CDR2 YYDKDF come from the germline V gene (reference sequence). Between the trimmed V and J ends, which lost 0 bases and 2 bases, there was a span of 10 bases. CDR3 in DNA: TGTGCCACCAGCAGAGATTTGCAGTTCAACTATGGCTACACCTTC. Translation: CATSRDLQFNYGYTF.

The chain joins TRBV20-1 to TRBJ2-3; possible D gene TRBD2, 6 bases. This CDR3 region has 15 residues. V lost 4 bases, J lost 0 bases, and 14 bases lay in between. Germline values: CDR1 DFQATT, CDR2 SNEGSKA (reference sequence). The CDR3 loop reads CSAMVAGSSTDTQYF. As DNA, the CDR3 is TGCAGTGCTATGGTGGCGGGGTCTAGCACAGATACGCAGTATTTT.

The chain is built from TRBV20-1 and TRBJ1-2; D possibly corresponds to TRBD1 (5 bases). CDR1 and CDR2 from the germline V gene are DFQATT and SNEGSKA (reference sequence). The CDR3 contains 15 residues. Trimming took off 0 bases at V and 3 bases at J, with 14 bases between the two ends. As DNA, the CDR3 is TGCAGTGCTAGAGATCAAACCAGGGACTACTATGGCTACACCTTC. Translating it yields CSARDQTRDYYGYTF.

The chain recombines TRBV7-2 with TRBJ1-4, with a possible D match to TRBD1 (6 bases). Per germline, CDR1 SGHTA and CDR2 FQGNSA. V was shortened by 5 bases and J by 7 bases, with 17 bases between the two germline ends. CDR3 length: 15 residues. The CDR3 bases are TGTGCCAGCAGCCTGGACAGCTCCCGGCCTGAAAAACTGTTTTTT. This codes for CASSLDSSRPEKLFF. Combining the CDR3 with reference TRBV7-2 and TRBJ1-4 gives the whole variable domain GAGVSQSPSNKVTEKGKDVELRCDPISGHTALYWYRQSLGQGLEFLIYFQGNSAPDKSGLPSDRFSAERTGGSVSTLTIQRTQQEDSAVYLCASSLDSSRPEKLFFGSGTQLSVL.

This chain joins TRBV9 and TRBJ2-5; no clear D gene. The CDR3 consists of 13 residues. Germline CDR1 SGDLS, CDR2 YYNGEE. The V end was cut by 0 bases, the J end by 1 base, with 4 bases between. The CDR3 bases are TGTGCCAGCAGCGTAGCGACCCAAGAGACCCAGTACTTC. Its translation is CASSVATQETQYF.

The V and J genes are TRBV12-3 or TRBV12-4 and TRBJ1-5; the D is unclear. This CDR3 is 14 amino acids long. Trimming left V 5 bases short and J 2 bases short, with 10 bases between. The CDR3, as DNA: TGTGCCAGCAGTCGGTCTCGGGGCAATCAGCCCCAGCATTTT. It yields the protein CASSRSRGNQPQHF.